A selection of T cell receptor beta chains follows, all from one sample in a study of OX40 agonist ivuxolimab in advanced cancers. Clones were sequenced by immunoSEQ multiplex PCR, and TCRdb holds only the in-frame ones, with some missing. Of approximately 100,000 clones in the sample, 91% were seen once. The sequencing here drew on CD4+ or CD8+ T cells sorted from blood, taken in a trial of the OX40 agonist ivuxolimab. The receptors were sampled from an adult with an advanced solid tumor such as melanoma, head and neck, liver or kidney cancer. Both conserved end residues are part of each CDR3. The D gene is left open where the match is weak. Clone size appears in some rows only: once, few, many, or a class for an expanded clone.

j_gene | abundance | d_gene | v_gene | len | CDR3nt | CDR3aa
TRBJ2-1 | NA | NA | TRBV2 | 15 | TGTGCCAGCAGTAAGGGGCAGGGTTCCTACAATGAGCAGTTCTTC | CASSKGQGSYNEQFF
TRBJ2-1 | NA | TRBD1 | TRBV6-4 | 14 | TGTGCCACTTCCCGGGACAGGGTTAACAATGAGCAGTTCTTC | CATSRDRVNNEQFF
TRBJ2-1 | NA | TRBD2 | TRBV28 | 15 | TGTGCCAGCAAGCCTAGCGGGAGTATGTACAATGAGCAGTTCTTC | CASKPSGSMYNEQFF
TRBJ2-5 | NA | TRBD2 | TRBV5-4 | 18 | TGTGCCAGCAGCTTGTCAAGCGGGAGGGCACGCAGTAAAGAGACCCAGTACTTC | CASSLSSGRARSKETQYF
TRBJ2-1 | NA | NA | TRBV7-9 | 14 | TGTGCCAGCAGCTCGGGTGCGGAATACAATGAGCAGTTCTTC | CASSSGAEYNEQFF
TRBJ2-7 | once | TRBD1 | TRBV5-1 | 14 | TGCGCCAGCAGCCCCGGGACAGCCTCCTACGAGCAGTACTTC | CASSPGTASYEQYF
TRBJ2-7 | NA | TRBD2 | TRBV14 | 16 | TGTGCCAGCAGCCGCTATACTAGCGGCAGCTCCTACGAGCAGTACTTC | CASSRYTSGSSYEQYF
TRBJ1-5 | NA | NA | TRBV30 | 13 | TGTGCCTGGAGTGTACAGGGAGATCAGCCCCAGCATTTT | CAWSVQGDQPQHF
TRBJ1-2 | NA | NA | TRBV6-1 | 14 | TGTGCCAGCAGTGAACTCCAGGGGATTGAAGGCTACACCTTC | CASSELQGIEGYTF
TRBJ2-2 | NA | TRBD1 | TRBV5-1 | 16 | TGCGCCAGCAGCCCCGGGACAGCACGTAGCACCGGGGAGCTGTTTTTT | CASSPGTARSTGELFF
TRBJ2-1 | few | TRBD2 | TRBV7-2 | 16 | TGTGCCAGCAGCTCCAACCCTACTAGCGGGAGGAGGGAGCAGTTCTTC | CASSSNPTSGRREQFF
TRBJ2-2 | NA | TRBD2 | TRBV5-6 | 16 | TGTGCCAGCAGCCCGCGACTAGCGGGAGGCACCGGGGAGCTGTTTTTT | CASSPRLAGGTGELFF
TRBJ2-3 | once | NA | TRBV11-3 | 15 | TGTGCCAGCAGCTTAGGGCGCACTGCACCAGATACGCAGTATTTT | CASSLGRTAPDTQYF
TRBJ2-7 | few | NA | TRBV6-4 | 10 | TGTGCCAGCAGTATACACGAGCAGTACTTC | CASSIHEQYF
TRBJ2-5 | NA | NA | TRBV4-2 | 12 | TGTGCCAGCAGCCAAGATTTGGAGACCCAGTACTTC | CASSQDLETQYF
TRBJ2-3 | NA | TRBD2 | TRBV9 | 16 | TGTGCCAGCAGCGTCGGACTAGCGGGGGTCACAGATACGCAGTATTTT | CASSVGLAGVTDTQYF
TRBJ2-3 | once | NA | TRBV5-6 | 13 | TGTGCCAGCAGCTTCTCAAGCACAGATACGCAGTATTTT | CASSFSSTDTQYF
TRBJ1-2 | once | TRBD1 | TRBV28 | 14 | TGTGCCAGCAGGGTAAGGACAGGGAAGGTTGACTACACCTTC | CASRVRTGKVDYTF
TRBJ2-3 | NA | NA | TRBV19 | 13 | TGTGCCAGTAGCACTGTAGCGACAGATACGCAGTATTTT | CASSTVATDTQYF
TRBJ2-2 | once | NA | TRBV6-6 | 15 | TGTGCCAGCAAGGTAGCTCACGAGTACACCGGGGAGCTGTTTTTT | CASKVAHEYTGELFF
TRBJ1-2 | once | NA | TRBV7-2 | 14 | TGTGCCAGCAGCCCGACAGCTCTATCACCTGGCTACACCTTC | CASSPTALSPGYTF
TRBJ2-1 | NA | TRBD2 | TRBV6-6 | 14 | TGTGCCAGCAGTTACCGGCGGGAGAGCAATGAGCAGTTCTTC | CASSYRRESNEQFF
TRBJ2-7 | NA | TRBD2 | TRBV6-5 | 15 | TGTGCCAGCAGTCGGACTAGCGGGAGTTCAAAAGAGCAGTACTTC | CASSRTSGSSKEQYF
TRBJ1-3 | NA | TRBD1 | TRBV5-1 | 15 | TGCGCCAGCAGCTTGGGAGGGACAGGGCAAAACACCATATATTTT | CASSLGGTGQNTIYF
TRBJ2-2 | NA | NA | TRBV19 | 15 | TGTGCCAGTAGTATAGGCAGGGGAGACACCGGGGAGCTGTTTTTT | CASSIGRGDTGELFF
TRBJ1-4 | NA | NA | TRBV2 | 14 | TGTGCCAGCAGAGGGGGGCGGGTGAATGAAAAACTGTTTTTT | CASRGGRVNEKLFF
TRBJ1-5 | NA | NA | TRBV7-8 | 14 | TGTGCCAGCAGCTTATCCCCGGGTTCACAGCCCCAGCATTTT | CASSLSPGSQPQHF
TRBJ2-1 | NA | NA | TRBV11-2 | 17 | TGTGCCAGCAGCGACGGACGGGGGAACGCTCTTTACAATGAGCAGTTCTTC | CASSDGRGNALYNEQFF
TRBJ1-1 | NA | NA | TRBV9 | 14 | TGTGCCAGCAGCGTAGTAGGGGTAACAGGGGAAGCTTTCTTT | CASSVVGVTGEAFF
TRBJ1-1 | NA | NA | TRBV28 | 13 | TGTGCCAGCAGTTTACCCGGGGGGGCGGAAGCTTTCTTT | CASSLPGGAEAFF
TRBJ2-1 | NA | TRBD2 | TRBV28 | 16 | TGTGCCAGCAGTGCGCCCCCGGGACTAGTCGACAATGAGCAGTTCTTC | CASSAPPGLVDNEQFF
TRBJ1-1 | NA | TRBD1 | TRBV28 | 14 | TGTGCCAGCAGAGAAAGACAGGGGCGGACTGAAGCTTTCTTT | CASRERQGRTEAFF
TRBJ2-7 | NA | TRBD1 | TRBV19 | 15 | TGTGCCAGTAGTGAACCGGGACAGGGGACCTACGAGCAGTACTTC | CASSEPGQGTYEQYF
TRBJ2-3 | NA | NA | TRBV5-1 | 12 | TGCGCCAGCAGTGACAGCGCAGATACGCAGTATTTT | CASSDSADTQYF
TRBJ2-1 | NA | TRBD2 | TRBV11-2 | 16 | TGTGCCAGCAGCCGCCCGACTAGCGGCCTTTACAATGAGCAGTTCTTC | CASSRPTSGLYNEQFF
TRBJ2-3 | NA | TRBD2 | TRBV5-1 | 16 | TGCGCCAGCAGCTTGGGCGGTAGCGGGGGCACAGATACGCAGTATTTT | CASSLGGSGGTDTQYF
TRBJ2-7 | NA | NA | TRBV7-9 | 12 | TGTGCCAGCAGCTTGGGATTGGGGGCGACGTACTTC | CASSLGLGATYF
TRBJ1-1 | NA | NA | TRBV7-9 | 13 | TGTGCCAGCAGCTTAAGCATGAACACTGAAGCTTTCTTT | CASSLSMNTEAFF